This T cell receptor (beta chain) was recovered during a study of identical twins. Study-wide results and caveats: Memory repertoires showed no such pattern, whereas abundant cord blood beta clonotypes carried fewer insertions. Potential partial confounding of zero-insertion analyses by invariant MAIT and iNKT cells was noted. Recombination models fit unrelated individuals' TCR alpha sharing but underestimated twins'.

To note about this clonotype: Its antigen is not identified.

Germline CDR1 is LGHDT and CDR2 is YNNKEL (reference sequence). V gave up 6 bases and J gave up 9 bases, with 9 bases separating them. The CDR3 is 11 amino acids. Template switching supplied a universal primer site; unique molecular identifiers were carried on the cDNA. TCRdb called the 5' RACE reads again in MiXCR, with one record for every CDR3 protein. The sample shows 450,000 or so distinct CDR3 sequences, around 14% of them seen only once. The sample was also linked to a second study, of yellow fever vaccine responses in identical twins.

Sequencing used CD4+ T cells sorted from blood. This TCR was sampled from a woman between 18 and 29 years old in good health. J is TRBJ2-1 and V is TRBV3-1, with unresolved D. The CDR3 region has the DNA TGTGCCAGCAGGCGAGGTTCTGAGCAGTTCTTC. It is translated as CASRRGSEQFF.